The entry below gives a single T cell receptor (beta chain) sequence along with its context. In the original analysis: Amplification from reference gene primers served as the basis for estimated nucleated cell counts. Profiling relied on immunoSEQ multiplex PCR, and the TCRdb table lists in-frame clones only, not all of them. D and trimming come from the DNA, and the V and J calls and clone size come from that table. Of roughly 330,000 clones detected, about 89% appear once; the ten largest clones hold under 7.5%. This entry is derived from a study of blood T cell repertoires in COVID-19. Study context: Specimens from acute and convalescent COVID-19 originated in the United States, Italy and Spain. T cells, B-cell-depleted T cells, or PBMCs provided the cDNA or gDNA that served as material.

From germline, CDR1 is MGHDK and CDR2 SYGVNS. This CDR3 comprises 15 residues. Trimming pared 6 bases from V and 6 bases from J, leaving 21 bases between. Material: peripheral blood. V and J are TRBV25-1 and TRBJ2-7; tentatively, D is TRBD1 (6 bases). This sequence originates from a young man who had recovered from COVID-19. The chain's CDR3 is CASSIPVHREPEQYF. DNA of the CDR3: TGTGCCAGCAGCATCCCCGTGCACAGGGAGCCCGAGCAGTACTTC.